A single TCR beta chain is shown here with its context. This specimen comes from a study of blood T cell repertoires in COVID-19. Study background: PBMCs, B-cell-depleted T cells, or T cells provided the cDNA or gDNA that made up the material.

Germline assignment: CDR1 LGHDT and CDR2 YNNKEL (reference sequence). This CDR3 spans 12 amino acids. The V and J ends lost 1 base and 10 bases respectively, with 10 bases between them. Seattle participants joined during active infection and were tracked over time. In the authors' workflow: It was from reference gene primer amplification that nucleated cell counts were estimated. TCRdb's table, derived via immunoSEQ multiplex PCR, lists solely in-frame clones and lacks some. V and J calls and clone size come straight from that table; D and trimming were deduced from the DNA. The profile shows around 60,000 clones, approximately 80% of them singletons.

The J gene is TRBJ1-1, the V gene TRBV3-1 (or the pseudogene TRBV3-2); D is perhaps TRBD1 (5 bases). Source material: peripheral blood. The sequence was collected from a man aged 50-59 years with COVID-19, enrolled during active disease. The CDR3 is CASSQGVRGAFF. CDR3 DNA sequence: TGTGCCAGCAGCCAAGGGGTTAGGGGAGCTTTCTTT.